This TCR beta chain was sequenced for a study of cytomegalovirus exposure and HLA in healthy donors. Note on this clone: The antigen is undetermined.

Everyone who donated was a healthy bone marrow donor. Study-wide findings and caveats: In an earlier analysis, productive rearrangement rates for most beta V segments clustered near 87% or 30%. Common viral pathogens seemed to be connected with several of the most significant clusters, according to a later analysis.

PCR involved 60 Vbeta and 13 Jbeta primers. The protocol was immunoSEQ multiplex PCR, while the TCRdb copy is restricted to in-frame clones and leaves out a portion. The sample includes approximately 160,000 clones, 84% of them seen just once. Trimming cost V 0 bases and J 7 bases; bases outside gene matches: 17. This CDR3 has 19 residues. CDR1 and CDR2 (germline): MRHNA, SNTAGT. Sequencing was performed on PBMCs. This chain joins TRBV6-4 and TRBJ2-1, with 8 bases fitting TRBD2. The clonotype was recovered from a boy between 2 and 15 years old in good health and CMV-seronegative. CDR3 sequence reads: CASSDSAGRAKIGGNEQFF. The CDR3, as DNA: TGTGCCAGCAGTGACTCTGCCGGGAGGGCCAAGATAGGGGGGAATGAGCAGTTCTTC.